This T cell receptor (beta chain) was sequenced during a study of shared clonotypes between healthy human individuals. To note about this clone: What it binds is unknown.

This CDR3 contains 18 residues. CDR1 and CDR2 (germline): SGHAT, FQNNGV. J lost 3 bases, V lost 5 bases, and 11 bases had no gene match. Study-wide results and limits: Relative to memory subsets, naive subsets generally showed larger estimated richness. The diversity represented, both genetic and in exposure history, was limited by few donors.

Memory CD4+ cells were the fraction left after CD45RA+ naive selection. Deep-level settings were used for running the assay. Sequencing was performed with immunoSEQ multiplex PCR; in TCRdb, only in-frame clones are kept and a portion is missing. The profile shows about 1.1 million clones, around 82% of them singletons. This TCR was recovered from a man aged 18 to 29 in good health. Some clones in this sample may be carry-over from other donors' samples. Sequencing was performed on memory CD4+ T cells from PBMCs. Subset defined: CD45RA-negative fraction. The chain is built from TRBV11-2 and TRBJ2-7, with TRBD2 identical over 15 bases. The CDR3 loop is CASSRTGLAGGPFYEQYF. In DNA, the CDR3 is TGTGCCAGCAGCCGCACAGGACTAGCGGGAGGGCCGTTCTACGAGCAGTACTTC.